Listed below are T cell receptor beta chains from one sample, sequenced in a study of control samples from healthy donors and cancer patients. Using immunoSEQ multiplex PCR, the repertoire was profiled, and TCRdb retains in-frame clones only, with some absent. The sample has approximately 100,000 clones; 75% to 90% are singletons. Sequencing was carried out using blood. The receptors shown here come from a man aged 30 to 45 in good health. CDR3s leave out the opening cysteine and the closing phenylalanine or tryptophan.

J gene | V gene | CDR3 protein
TRBJ1-5 | TRBV9 | ASMQPQH
TRBJ1-4 | TRBV6-5 | ASSYWQGTSPQKLF
TRBJ2-7 | TRBV11-2 | ASTSHHGLSEQY
TRBJ1-6 | TRBV18 | ASSNEQGERSPLH
TRBJ1-2 | TRBV2 | ASSSGTEYGYT
TRBJ2-5 | TRBV5-4 | ASSSKTGAMQETQY
TRBJ2-7 | TRBV7-9 | ASSPRDRSYEQY
TRBJ2-5 | TRBV7-6 | ASSLGLAGDRETQY
TRBJ2-3 | TRBV2 | ASRVDTSGADTQY
TRBJ2-7 | TRBV13 | ASSLGLAVHEQY
TRBJ2-1 | TRBV4-2 | ASSQDGRTVAGSYNEQF
TRBJ2-5 | TRBV2 | ASTGGRAETQY
TRBJ2-2 | TRBV24-1 | ATSDSTATGELF
TRBJ2-1 | TRBV29-1 | SALWAPNEQF
TRBJ1-1 | TRBV11-2 | ASSTQAMNTEAF
TRBJ2-1 | TRBV9 | ASSVDSGRYNEQF
TRBJ2-1 | TRBV7-2 | ASSKILTGQGKGHEQF
TRBJ2-1 | TRBV6-6 | ASSYSGTVNEQF
TRBJ1-2 | TRBV28 | ASRGGGRTNYGYT
TRBJ2-5 | TRBV27 | ASRTGQGYQETQY
TRBJ2-7 | TRBV5-5 | ASSLVPSRGSNEQY
TRBJ1-5 | TRBV4-2 | ASSPLSGNQPQH
TRBJ2-3 | TRBV27 | ASSLSGGSTDTQY
TRBJ1-5 | TRBV10-3 | AISEWGSNQPQH
TRBJ2-1 | TRBV5-1 | ASSFAGAQNEQF